Listed here are 22 T cell receptor beta chains from one sample, sequenced in a study of blood T cell repertoires in COVID-19. The data were produced by immunoSEQ multiplex PCR, yet TCRdb's version contains in-frame clones alone and is incomplete. The profile covers approximately 280,000 clones, with around 92% appearing a single time and roughly 1.8% taken by the ten largest. Sequencing was done on a sample of PBMCs or T cells enriched from blood (not recorded which). The origin of the receptors is an older woman who had recovered from COVID-19.

Details on this clone: This CDR3 is also generated by other DNA sequences in the sample. The chain recombines TRBV2 with TRBJ2-7; TRBD1 aligns across 7 bases. The J segment lost 2 bases and the V segment lost 6 bases, leaving 4 bases of the junction unmatched. Germline CDR1 SNHLY, CDR2 FYNNEI. There are 13 residues in the CDR3. CDR3 nucleotides: TGTGCCAGCAGGGGGCAGGGGGCCTACGAGCAGTACTTC. Its translation is CASRGQGAYEQYF. The whole variable domain, remainder taken from reference TRBV2 and TRBJ2-7, is EPEVTQTPSHQVTQMGQEVILRCVPISNHLYFYWYRQILGQKVEFLVSFYNNEISEKSEIFDDQFSVERPDGSNFTLKIRSTKLEDSAMYFCASRGQGAYEQYFGPGTRLTVT.

The CDR3 DNA sequence: TGTGCCACCAGCAGAGATTCGCGTGTCTCTGGAAACACCATATATTTT. Its translation is CATSRDSRVSGNTIYF. The chain links TRBV15 to TRBJ1-3; D unclear. V lost 0 bases and J 0 bases, leaving 9 bases between the germline ends. There are 16 residues in the CDR3. CDR1 is LNHNV and CDR2 is YYDKDF in the germline V gene (reference sequence).

The chain joins TRBV2 to TRBJ2-1; 7 bases align to TRBD1. Germline lookup yields CDR1 SNHLY and CDR2 FYNNEI. The CDR3 consists of 14 residues. Germline trimming cut 6 bases from V and 5 bases from J; bases unmatched to any gene: 7. The CDR3 DNA reads TGTGCCAGCAGGGGGGACAGTGAGAACAATGAGCAGTTCTTC. Its protein product is CASRGDSENNEQFF.

V usage is TRBV24-1 and J usage is TRBJ1-2; the D gene is possibly TRBD1 (5 bases). V lost 3 bases and J 0 bases, leaving 13 bases between the germline ends. CDR3 size: 16 residues. CDR1 KGHDR and CDR2 SFDVKD come from the germline V gene. The CDR3 nucleotides read TGTGCCACCAGTGATCCGCGGGGGGGAGCTAACTATGGCTACACCTTC. Protein sequence: CATSDPRGGANYGYTF.

To note about this clone: Germline is not matched at one junction end, which may reflect a read error. The genes are TRBV7-9 and TRBJ1-3, with D possibly TRBD1 on 6 matching bases. Germline CDR1 and CDR2: SEHNR and FQNEAQ (reference sequence). CDR3 size: 13 residues. CDR3 nucleotides: TGTGCCAGCAGCAAAAACTTTGTCTTGGGACAAATTTTT. As protein: CASSKNFVLGQIF. The full variable domain, its missing parts supplied by reference TRBV7-9 and TRBJ1-3, is DTGVSQNPRHKITKRGQNVTFRCDPISEHNRLYWYRQTLGQGPEFLTYFQNEAQLEKSRLLSDRFSAERPKGSFSTLEIQRTEQGDSAMYLCASSKNFVLGQIFGEGSWLTVV.

The chain has TRBV28 and TRBJ2-5, with 7 bases lining up with TRBD1. Trimming at V came to 4 bases and at J to 5 bases, leaving 7 bases not matched to a gene. CDR3 length: 14 residues. The germline V gene encodes CDR1 MDHEN and CDR2 SYDVKM. The CDR3 loop reads CASSSGQLDETQYF. DNA for the CDR3: TGTGCCAGCAGTTCGGGACAGTTGGATGAGACCCAGTACTTC. Full variable domain (outside the CDR3, taken from reference TRBV28 and TRBJ2-5): DVKVTQSSRYLVKRTGEKVFLECVQDMDHENMFWYRQDPGLGLRLIYFSYDVKMKEKGDIPEGYSVSREKKERFSLILESASTNQTSMYLCASSSGQLDETQYFGPGTRLLVL.

CDR3 sequence: CASTLNRGLSYGYTF. The CDR3 coding sequence is TGTGCCAGCACACTAAACAGGGGGCTCTCCTATGGCTACACCTTC. This chain connects TRBV28 to TRBJ1-2, with 9 bases aligning to TRBD1. This CDR3 comprises 15 residues. The V gene's germline CDR1 is MDHEN and CDR2 SYDVKM. Germline trimming cut 7 bases from V and 4 bases from J; bases unmatched to any gene: 10.

This chain joins TRBV3-1 (or the pseudogene TRBV3-2) and TRBJ2-3; perhaps TRBD2 as D (5 bases). Germline CDR1 reads LGHDT; CDR2 reads YNNKEL (reference sequence). CDR3 size: 15 residues. Deletions cut 4 bases from V and 6 bases from J, with 17 bases between. This CDR3 reads CASSPAAGTGDTQYF. The CDR3 bases are TGTGCCAGCAGCCCCGCTGCAGGTACGGGGGATACGCAGTATTTT.

V is TRBV5-1 and J is TRBJ1-1; D gene unclear. CDR1 is SGHRS, CDR2 YFSETQ, per germline. The V gene lost 1 base and the J gene lost 3 bases, with 7 bases spanning the gap. The CDR3 consists of 13 residues. The CDR3 loop reads CASSLHPDTEAFF. The CDR3 region has the DNA TGCGCCAGCAGCTTGCACCCGGACACTGAAGCTTTCTTT. Full variable domain (remainder filled in from reference TRBV5-1 and TRBJ1-1): KAGVTQTPRYLIKTRGQQVTLSCSPISGHRSVSWYQQTPGQGLQFLFEYFSETQRNKGNFPGRFSGRQFSNSRSEMNVSTLELGDSALYLCASSLHPDTEAFFGQGTRLTVV.

The chain links TRBV4-1 to TRBJ1-3, with no clear D. The V end was cut by 3 bases, the J end by 3 bases, with 9 bases between. The CDR3 is 14 amino acids. CDR1 and CDR2 from the germline V gene are MGHRA and YSYEKL. CDR3 nucleotide sequence: TGCGCCAGCAGCCAGATCAGCGGTGGAAACACCATATATTTT. It codes for CASSQISGGNTIYF.

The rearrangement links TRBV15 to TRBJ1-1; no clear D gene. In germline, CDR1 is LNHNV, CDR2 YYDKDF (reference sequence). V lost 5 bases, J lost 6 bases, and 16 bases lay in between. This CDR3 is 14 amino acids long. DNA of the CDR3: TGTGCCACCAGCGCCCATTTAGCTGACGCTGAAGCTTTCTTT. Translation gives CATSAHLADAEAFF. The variable domain in full, completed from reference TRBV15 and TRBJ1-1, reads DAMVIQNPRYQVTQFGKPVTLSCSQTLNHNVMYWYQQKSSQAPKLLFHYYDKDFNNEADTPDNFQSRRPNTSFCFLDIRSPGLGDTAMYLCATSAHLADAEAFFGQGTRLTVV.

The genes are TRBV2 and TRBJ2-2; 7 nucleotides line up with TRBD2. Trimming took 7 bases from V and 4 from J; bases not matched to a gene: 9. Germline CDR1 reads SNHLY; CDR2 reads FYNNEI. This CDR3 contains 15 residues. CDR3 amino acids: CASTLSGTLTGELFF. The DNA of the CDR3 is TGTGCCAGCACACTCAGCGGGACGCTCACCGGGGAGCTGTTTTTT. The complete variable domain, with remaining parts taken from reference TRBV2 and TRBJ2-2, reads EPEVTQTPSHQVTQMGQEVILRCVPISNHLYFYWYRQILGQKVEFLVSFYNNEISEKSEIFDDQFSVERPDGSNFTLKIRSTKLEDSAMYFCASTLSGTLTGELFFGEGSRLTVL.

The V call is TRBV6-5, the J call TRBJ1-2; 7 positions agree with TRBD1. The CDR3 runs to 15 residues. J was trimmed by 4 bases and V by 2 bases; bases with no gene match: 7. The germline CDR1 and CDR2 sequences are MNHEY and SVGAGI. The CDR3 is CASSYGLGGPYGYTF. CDR3 nucleotide sequence: TGTGCCAGCAGTTACGGTTTAGGGGGCCCCTATGGCTACACCTTC.

The chain recombines TRBV3-1 (or the pseudogene TRBV3-2) with TRBJ2-5, with 9 bases that match TRBD1. The length of the CDR3 is 14 residues. Germline V lookup: CDR1 LGHDT, CDR2 YNNKEL (reference sequence). The J segment lost 2 bases and the V segment lost 8 bases, leaving 6 bases of the junction unmatched. The CDR3: CASRPGQGQETQYF. CDR3 DNA: TGTGCCAGCCGGCCGGGACAGGGTCAAGAGACCCAGTACTTC.

The chain joins TRBV5-1 to TRBJ2-3; unclear D gene. V shed 3 bases and J shed 0 bases, with 5 bases lying between them. The CDR3 sequence is 13 residues long. The germline gives CDR1 SGHRS, CDR2 YFSETQ. The CDR3, as DNA: TGCGCCAGCAGCTGGAGTAGCACAGATACGCAGTATTTT. Its protein product is CASSWSSTDTQYF.

The rearrangement links TRBV27 to TRBJ1-6; 9 bases align to TRBD1. The CDR3 sequence is 18 residues long. J was trimmed by 5 bases and V by 5 bases; bases with no gene match: 13. Germline lookup yields CDR1 MNHEY and CDR2 SMNVEV (reference sequence). The CDR3 loop reads CASSIRTGVHSDNSPLHF. The CDR3, as DNA: TGTGCCAGCAGTATCCGGACAGGGGTCCATTCGGATAATTCACCCCTCCACTTT.

In this sample, this clone turned up a few times. This chain uses TRBV6-6 with TRBJ1-5; possible D gene TRBD1, 5 bases. Germline CDR1 and CDR2: MNHNY and SVGAGI (reference sequence). V gave up 6 bases and J gave up 0 bases, with 15 bases separating them. The length of the CDR3 is 16 residues. The CDR3 loop is CASSRGARASNQPQHF. The CDR3 region has the DNA TGTGCCAGCAGCCGCGGGGCTAGGGCTAGCAATCAGCCCCAGCATTTT.

The V call is TRBV7-3, the J call TRBJ1-2; D possibly corresponds to TRBD1 (5 bases). Germline V lookup: CDR1 SGHTA, CDR2 FQGTGA. The ends were cut back, 0 bases at V and 10 bases at J, with 12 bases in the middle. The CDR3 length is 13 residues. CDR3 amino acids: CASSLTWEDTYTF. In nucleotides, the CDR3 is TGTGCCAGCAGCTTAACGTGGGAGGACACCTACACCTTC.

This clone has only a few counts. This rearrangement joins TRBV14 to TRBJ1-1; D gene unclear. The V gene's germline CDR1 is SGHDN and CDR2 FVKESK. V shed 0 bases and J shed 7 bases, with 9 bases lying between them. CDR3 length equals 13 residues. CDR3 nucleotide sequence: TGTGCCAGCAGCCAAGAGATGATCGGTGAAGCTTTCTTT. Translated: CASSQEMIGEAFF.

V usage is TRBV6-5 and J usage is TRBJ1-1; D uncertain. Germline CDR1 is MNHEY and CDR2 is SVGAGI. Deletions cut 6 bases from V and 3 bases from J, with 11 bases between. This CDR3 has 13 amino acids. The CDR3 spells CASRPPVYTEAFF. In nucleotides, the CDR3 is TGTGCCAGCAGGCCCCCAGTGTACACTGAAGCTTTCTTT.

V and J are TRBV28 and TRBJ1-5, with 9 bases that match TRBD1. V lost 6 bases and J lost 3; bases outside the gene matches: 6. Germline CDR1 reads MDHEN; CDR2 reads SYDVKM. This CDR3 has 15 residues. CDR3 coding DNA: TGTGCCAGCAGCGGCAGGACAGGGGACAATCAGCCCCAGCATTTT. Protein sequence: CASSGRTGDNQPQHF.

The rearrangement uses TRBV4-1 and TRBJ1-5; TRBD1 is a possible D gene (6 bases). The CDR3 spans 17 residues. Germline V gene data show CDR1 as MGHRA and CDR2 as YSYEKL. V dropped 3 bases and J dropped 0 bases, with 15 bases sitting between them. The CDR3 here is CASSHIYRAGSNQPQHF. The CDR3 DNA sequence: TGCGCCAGCAGCCACATCTACAGGGCGGGTAGCAATCAGCCCCAGCATTTT.